Each of the 19 T cell receptor beta chains below was sequenced from the same sample in a study of Graves' ophthalmopathy and Graves' hyperthyroidism. Amplified material comprised TCR beta CDR3 regions derived from RNA transcripts. Investigators did first-round RT-PCR with HTBI primers, then second-round multiplex PCR. TCRdb processed the multiplex PCR reads anew with MiXCR; each CDR3 protein has one entry. The table lists roughly 300,000 distinct CDR3 sequences, 17% of them singletons. Material for sequencing was peripheral blood. The receptor source for this set is an adult man with Graves' ophthalmopathy.

The rearrangement joins TRBV15 to TRBJ2-2, with D possibly matching TRBD2 (6 bases). V shed 3 bases and J shed 6 bases, with 11 bases lying between them. Per germline, CDR1 LNHNV and CDR2 YYDKDF (reference sequence). The CDR3 is 14 amino acids. The CDR3: CATSRRLEAGELFF. The DNA of the CDR3 is TGTGCCACCAGCAGGAGACTAGAGGCCGGGGAGCTGTTTTTT.

This clonotype was counted many times. The V call is TRBV9, the J call TRBJ1-6; D gene uncertain. With 3 bases removed from V and 7 bases from J, the gap between germline ends came to 11 bases. The germline CDR1 and CDR2 sequences are SGDLS and YYNGEE. The CDR3 runs to 14 residues. CDR3 protein: CASSERVSNSPLHF. Here the CDR3 DNA reads TGTGCCAGCAGCGAGAGGGTCTCCAATTCACCCCTCCACTTT.

This clonotype was seen ten or more times. This chain uses TRBV19 with TRBJ2-2; tentatively, D is TRBD1 or TRBD2 (6 bases each). The germline V gene encodes CDR1 LNHDA and CDR2 SQIVND (reference sequence). The V end lost 3 bases, the J end lost 4 bases, and 9 bases lay between the germline ends. This CDR3 has 14 residues. In DNA, the CDR3 is TGTGCCAGTAGTATTTGGGGGGCCACCGGGGAGCTGTTTTTT. This gives the protein CASSIWGATGELFF.

This clonotype showed up many times. The V call is TRBV6-1, the J call TRBJ2-5, with a possible D match to TRBD1 (5 bases). The CDR3 runs to 15 residues. The V gene's germline CDR1 is MNHNS and CDR2 SASEGT. V dropped 2 bases and J dropped 4 bases, with 14 bases sitting between them. CDR3 DNA sequence: TGTGCCAGCAGTGAAACAGGTTGGAATGGAGAGACCCAGTACTTC. Residues: CASSETGWNGETQYF.

The chain employs TRBV6-5 and TRBJ2-7; unclear D gene. The length of the CDR3 is 16 residues. Trimming took 0 bases from V and 6 from J, leaving 18 bases between them. CDR1 is MNHEY and CDR2 is SVGAGI in the germline V gene. The DNA for the CDR3 is TGTGCCAGCAGTTACTCTGGGAACTCCCGGCCCCTCGAGCAGTACTTC. Its protein is CASSYSGNSRPLEQYF.

The V call is TRBV2, the J call TRBJ1-2; no clear D. Between the trimmed V and J ends, which lost 10 bases and 1 base, there was a span of 16 bases. Germline V gene sequence: CDR1 SNHLY, CDR2 FYNNEI. The CDR3 is 14 amino acids. Written as DNA, the CDR3 is TGTGCCACCCGTGAGGGTATTAATAACTATGGCTACACCTTC. Translation: CATREGINNYGYTF.

Ten or more counts support this clonotype. This chain links TRBV28 with TRBJ2-5; TRBD1 matches 7 bases. V dropped 5 bases and J dropped 5; count of bases not matched to a gene: 5. The CDR3 has 13 amino acids. The germline gives CDR1 MDHEN, CDR2 SYDVKM. The CDR3 reads CASSRQGPETQYF. The CDR3 DNA is TGTGCCAGCAGTAGACAGGGTCCGGAGACCCAGTACTTC.

The chain carries TRBV6-1 and TRBJ2-7, with 10 positions matching TRBD2. The V gene end was trimmed by 3 bases and the J gene end by 5 bases; junction bases not matched to a gene: 7. This CDR3 comprises 15 residues. Germline V gives CDR1 MNHNS, CDR2 SASEGT. The CDR3 region is CASSDRTSGNNEQYF. The CDR3 bases are TGTGCCAGCAGTGACCGGACTAGCGGCAATAACGAGCAGTACTTC.

This chain uses TRBV28 with TRBJ2-7; perhaps TRBD2 as D (5 bases). Germline CDR1 is MDHEN and CDR2 is SYDVKM. V was clipped by 3 bases and J by 2 bases, with 11 bases between them. This CDR3 contains 14 residues. CDR3 DNA sequence: TGTGCCAGCAGTTTGCCCGGACTTACCTACGAGCAGTACTTC. Encoded protein: CASSLPGLTYEQYF.

This clonotype was counted ten times or more. The chain joins TRBV10-3 to TRBJ2-7; D ambiguous. CDR1 ENHRY and CDR2 SYGVKD come from the germline V gene. CDR3 size: 15 residues. V was shortened by 7 bases and J by 3 bases, with 19 bases between the two germline ends. In nucleotides, the CDR3 is TGTGCCATCACCAAAACGGGCCAAGGGATCTACGAGCAGTACTTC. It codes for CAITKTGQGIYEQYF.

This clonotype was detected once. The chain links TRBV4-2 to TRBJ2-7; maybe TRBD2 (5 bases). The CDR3 has 15 residues. Trimming cost V 0 bases and J 6 bases, with 15 bases left between them. Germline V CDR1 and CDR2: LGHNA, YNFKEQ. CDR3 residues: CASSQDSSVPLEQYF. The DNA for the CDR3 is TGTGCCAGCAGCCAAGACAGTAGCGTTCCCCTCGAGCAGTACTTC.

The table lists this clonotype with many counts. The CDR3 DNA follows: TGCAGTGCCACCAAGCGGGACTATTTTTCCGAGCAGTACTTC. This gives the protein CSATKRDYFSEQYF. The chain combines TRBV20-1 with TRBJ2-7; TRBD2 aligns across 7 bases. CDR3 length: 14 residues. Germline V CDR1 and CDR2: DFQATT, SNEGSKA (reference sequence). Trimming at V came to 6 bases and at J to 6 bases, leaving 14 bases not matched to a gene.

This clonotype was recorded many times. The chain employs TRBV20-1 and TRBJ1-1; 8 bases are shared with TRBD1. The CDR3 runs 14 residues. Germline CDR1 is DFQATT and CDR2 is SNEGSKA (reference sequence). The V and J ends lost 6 bases and 4 bases, in that order; junction bases with no gene match: 10. In DNA form, the CDR3 reads TGCAGTGCAGTCCACACTACAGGGGGCACTGAAGCTTTCTTT. This encodes CSAVHTTGGTEAFF.

This clonotype was picked up many times. The chain has TRBV6-2 or TRBV6-3 and TRBJ1-1, with no clear D. The CDR3 sequence is 15 residues long. Trimming cost V 0 bases and J 5 bases, with 13 bases left between them. CDR1 and CDR2 (germline): MNHEY, SVGEGT. The CDR3 coding sequence is TGTGCCAGCAGTTACTCCCCAGCGGATGGAACTGAAGCTTTCTTT. Translated: CASSYSPADGTEAFF.

This clonotype has at least ten counts. The gene calls are TRBV7-3 and TRBJ2-5; D is perhaps TRBD2 (7 bases). The CDR3 contains 13 residues. Trimming cost V 1 base and J 7 bases, with 10 bases left between them. In germline, CDR1 is SGHTA, CDR2 FQGTGA. The CDR3 bases are TGTGCCAGCAGCTTAAACAGGGAGGGGACCCAGTACTTC. It encodes CASSLNREGTQYF.

This sequence joins TRBV7-2 and TRBJ2-7; D remains ambiguous. Germline assignment: CDR1 SGHTA and CDR2 FQGNSA. Trimming removed 5 bases at V and 2 bases at J, with 13 bases between. CDR3 length equals 14 residues. DNA of the CDR3: TGTGCCAGCAGCCAGCATAGGGAAACCTACGAGCAGTACTTC. This codes for CASSQHRETYEQYF.

This clonotype was observed a handful of times. The CDR3 is CASSLAGGHTEAFF. In nucleotides, the CDR3 is TGCGCCAGCAGCTTGGCAGGGGGGCACACTGAAGCTTTCTTT. The chain recombines TRBV5-1 with TRBJ1-1; 7 positions match TRBD1. Germline CDR1 and CDR2: SGHRS and YFSETQ. Germline trimming cut 0 bases from V and 3 bases from J; bases unmatched to any gene: 2. This CDR3 comprises 14 residues.

In its sample, this clonotype was seen many times. The gene calls are TRBV14 and TRBJ1-5; a possible D gene is TRBD1 (5 bases). Trimming removed 0 bases from V and 9 bases from J, with 15 bases in between. This CDR3 contains 15 residues. The V gene's germline CDR1 is SGHDN and CDR2 FVKESK. CDR3 amino acids: CASSQDAGPPLPQHF. CDR3 sequence (DNA): TGTGCCAGCAGCCAAGATGCGGGGCCCCCGTTGCCCCAGCATTTT.

This clonotype has at least ten counts. The V call is TRBV7-9, the J call TRBJ2-7; 8 bases are a match to TRBD2. The germline CDR1 and CDR2 sequences are SEHNR and FQNEAQ (reference sequence). V shed 1 base, J shed 3 bases, and the junction held 5 bases outside the gene matches. The CDR3 spans 15 residues. CDR3 protein: CASSLGGSGIYEQYF. CDR3 DNA: TGTGCCAGCAGCTTAGGTGGTAGCGGGATCTACGAGCAGTACTTC.